The 25 T cell receptor beta chains presented below share a single source sample, sequenced in a study of Graves' ophthalmopathy and Graves' hyperthyroidism (dated by TCRdb to 2017 to 2018). The sequencing machine was an Illumina HiSeq 2000. TCR beta CDR3 regions were amplified from RNA transcripts for repertoire sequencing. The first round of RT-PCR was done with HTBI primers and the Qiagen OneStep RT-PCR kit, and was followed by a second round of multiplex PCR, then size selection and purification. In TCRdb, the public reads were trimmed at Q25 with fastp and aligned with MiXCR, with productive beta chains retained. Rows are unified per CDR3 protein, each entry keeping the most common DNA and genes. Across this sample there are 360,000 or so distinct CDR3 sequences, with about a sixth seen only once. The leading ten clones occupy approximately 1.4% of the sample. Specimen: peripheral blood. All receptors derive from a woman between 18 and 29 years old with Graves' ophthalmopathy. Donor details come from another sample of the same person, matched by shared clones.

This clonotype was seen ten or more times. V usage is TRBV27 and J usage is TRBJ2-5; TRBD2 agrees at 9 bases. Per germline, CDR1 MNHEY and CDR2 SMNVEV (reference sequence). V lost 3 bases to trimming and J lost 3 bases; unmatched junction nucleotides: 5. The CDR3 is 15 residues long. CDR3 loop: CASSFSSGRKETQYF. The CDR3 nucleotides read TGTGCCAGCAGTTTTAGTAGCGGGAGAAAAGAGACCCAGTACTTC.

This clonotype was detected many times. The chain couples TRBV25-1 to TRBJ1-6; no reliable D call. Trimming cost V 5 bases and J 6 bases, with 11 bases left between them. CDR1 and CDR2 (germline): MGHDK, SYGVNS. CDR3 length: 14 amino acids. CDR3 coding DNA: TGTGCCAGCAGTTCCATAGGGATTAATTCACCCCTCCACTTT. This codes for CASSSIGINSPLHF.

This clonotype was seen many times. V is TRBV20-1 and J is TRBJ2-7; 12 bases match TRBD2. This CDR3 is built from 13 residues. Germline CDR1 and CDR2: DFQATT and SNEGSKA (reference sequence). The V and J ends lost 6 bases and 9 bases, in that order; junction bases with no gene match: 9. CDR3 DNA: TGCAGTGCCACGACTAGCGGGAGACTCGGGCAGTACTTC. This gives the protein CSATTSGRLGQYF.

The CDR3 sequence: CASSISAGTAQETQYF. For the CDR3, the DNA is TGTGCCAGTAGTATCTCTGCCGGGACAGCTCAAGAGACCCAGTACTTC. This chain uses TRBV19 with TRBJ2-5; 7 positions match TRBD1. V lost 3 bases and J lost 2; bases outside the gene matches: 9. From germline, CDR1 is LNHDA and CDR2 SQIVND (reference sequence). This CDR3 has 16 residues.

This clonotype was picked up many times. The V gene is TRBV6-1, the J gene TRBJ2-1; 9 bases are shared with TRBD2. This CDR3 is built from 16 residues. CDR1 is MNHNS and CDR2 is SASEGT in the germline V gene. J was trimmed by 7 bases and V by 7 bases; bases with no gene match: 14. The CDR3 here is CASIGAAAGGLNEQFF. Written as DNA, the CDR3 is TGTGCCAGCATCGGGGCAGCTGCGGGAGGGCTGAATGAGCAGTTCTTC.

This clonotype is a singleton in its sample. CDR3 nucleotide sequence: TGTGCCAGCAGCGTAGTGGCAGATCAAGGAACTGAAGCTTTCTTT. As protein: CASSVVADQGTEAFF. The rearrangement uses TRBV9 and TRBJ1-1; unclear D gene. This CDR3 has 15 amino acids. The V end lost 0 bases, the J end lost 5 bases, and 14 bases lay between the germline ends. CDR1 and CDR2 from the germline V gene are SGDLS and YYNGEE.

This clonotype was detected a few times. The gene calls are TRBV7-2 and TRBJ1-2; D remains ambiguous. CDR3 length equals 15 residues. CDR1 and CDR2 (germline): SGHTA, FQGNSA. V lost 5 bases and J lost 4, with 17 bases in between. The CDR3 here is CASSPDPGRSYGYTF. The DNA for the CDR3 is TGTGCCAGCAGCCCTGACCCAGGCCGTAGCTATGGCTACACCTTC.

There are many counts of this clonotype. The rearrangement joins TRBV19 to TRBJ2-5; TRBD1 matches 9 bases. V was clipped by 5 bases and J by 0 bases; unmatched bases: 7. The CDR3 contains 16 residues. CDR1 is LNHDA, CDR2 SQIVND, per germline (reference sequence). CDR3 sequence (DNA): TGTGCCAGTAGTCTCTGGACAGGGGCGTACCAAGAGACCCAGTACTTC. Protein sequence: CASSLWTGAYQETQYF.

This clonotype came up many times. This chain links TRBV28 with TRBJ1-1; D not certain. Per germline, CDR1 MDHEN and CDR2 SYDVKM. This CDR3 is 12 amino acids long. V lost 1 base and J lost 4, with 4 bases in between. Here the CDR3 DNA reads TGTGCCAGCAGTTTATTGGCCACTGAAGCTTTCTTT. It encodes CASSLLATEAFF.

This clonotype was observed at least ten times. CDR3 sequence: CASSEMARGKGQPQHF. In DNA, the CDR3 is TGTGCCAGCAGTGAAATGGCCAGGGGGAAGGGTCAGCCCCAGCATTTT. The rearrangement uses TRBV2 and TRBJ1-5, with TRBD1 matching 7 bases. Germline trimming cut 2 bases from V and 6 bases from J; bases unmatched to any gene: 10. CDR1 and CDR2 (germline): SNHLY, FYNNEI. The CDR3 is 16 amino acids.

The V and J genes are TRBV12-5 and TRBJ1-2; D not resolved. The CDR3 length is 11 residues. Germline CDR1 reads LGHNT; CDR2 reads FRNRAP. The V gene lost 4 bases and the J gene lost 5 bases, with 5 bases spanning the gap. CDR3 in amino acids: CASGWEYGYTF. For the CDR3, the DNA is TGTGCTAGTGGTTGGGAATATGGCTACACCTTC.

This clonotype was detected ten times or more. The V call is TRBV24-1, the J call TRBJ2-7; 9 positions match TRBD1. The V gene end was trimmed by 4 bases and the J gene end by 4 bases; junction bases not matched to a gene: 10. Germline V gene lookup returns CDR1 KGHDR and CDR2 SFDVKD. This CDR3 spans 16 amino acids. The CDR3 spells CATSDSGQGSLYEQYF. The CDR3 DNA reads as TGTGCCACCAGTGACTCGGGACAGGGATCCCTATACGAGCAGTACTTC.

This clonotype has a count of ten or more. The chain recombines TRBV18 with TRBJ1-5; D may be TRBD1 (5 bases). Germline V CDR1 and CDR2: KGHSH, LQKENI. CDR3 length: 12 residues. This chain's CDR3 is CAARGSNQPQHF. DNA for the CDR3: TGTGCTGCCCGGGGGAGCAATCAGCCCCAGCATTTT.

At least ten counts were recorded for this clonotype. This chain links TRBV28 with TRBJ2-6; TRBD1 matches 7 bases. Germline CDR1 MDHEN, CDR2 SYDVKM. CDR3 size: 16 residues. V shed 3 bases, J shed 4 bases, and the junction held 6 bases outside the gene matches. CDR3 amino acids: CASSFLTGTGANVLTF. For the CDR3, the DNA is TGTGCCAGCAGTTTCTTGACAGGGACCGGGGCCAACGTCCTGACTTTC.

This clonotype was recorded at least ten times. The chain employs TRBV20-1 and TRBJ1-1, with TRBD1 matching 9 bases. Germline V gene lookup returns CDR1 DFQATT and CDR2 SNEGSKA (reference sequence). With V trimmed by 3 bases and J by 3 bases, 5 bases remained unmatched. The length of the CDR3 is 14 residues. CDR3: CSARDRGWDTEAFF. For the CDR3, the DNA is TGCAGTGCTAGGGACAGGGGCTGGGACACTGAAGCTTTCTTT.

This clonotype was detected many times. The chain employs TRBV7-8 and TRBJ2-7, with TRBD1 matching 10 bases. This CDR3 contains 15 residues. Trimming cost V 0 bases and J 5 bases; bases outside gene matches: 4. CDR1 and CDR2 (germline): SGHVS, FQNEAQ. The CDR3 loop reads CASSLAGTGENEQYF. In DNA, the CDR3 is TGTGCCAGCAGCTTAGCCGGGACAGGGGAAAACGAGCAGTACTTC.

The sample holds many counts of this clonotype. The V gene is TRBV6-1, the J gene TRBJ1-5, with a weak D call TRBD1 (6 bases). CDR1 is MNHNS and CDR2 is SASEGT in the germline V gene. The CDR3 runs 15 residues. The ends were cut back, 1 base at V and 4 bases at J, with 11 bases in the middle. CDR3 coding DNA: TGTGCCAGCAGTGAAGATACAGGGCGAAATCAGCCCCAGCATTTT. Translating gives CASSEDTGRNQPQHF.

This clonotype came up many times. The V and J genes are TRBV4-2 and TRBJ2-7; 7 nucleotides align to TRBD2. J gave up 0 bases and V 5 bases, and 16 bases lay outside the gene matches. Germline loops: CDR1 LGHNA, CDR2 YNFKEQ. The CDR3 is 18 residues long. The DNA for the CDR3 is TGTGCCAGCAGCGCAAGGATGTTGGTAGCGGGCCCCTCCTACGAGCAGTACTTC. Its protein product is CASSARMLVAGPSYEQYF.

Ten or more counts support this clonotype. The rearrangement uses TRBV7-2 and TRBJ2-7; 8 nucleotides align to TRBD2. Per germline, CDR1 SGHTA and CDR2 FQGNSA. Trimming cost V 4 bases and J 0 bases; bases outside gene matches: 8. The CDR3 extends over 16 amino acids. The CDR3 loop reads CASSSIAGSLSYEQYF. The CDR3 DNA reads as TGTGCCAGCAGCTCCATAGCGGGGAGCCTCTCCTACGAGCAGTACTTC.

There are many counts of this clonotype. The chain has TRBV6-1 and TRBJ2-7, with 7 bases identical to TRBD1. This CDR3 region has 15 residues. Trimming at V came to 5 bases and at J to 6 bases, leaving 13 bases not matched to a gene. Germline-derived CDR1 and CDR2 are MNHNS and SASEGT. CDR3 loop: CASSRARTGPREQYF. The CDR3 DNA follows: TGTGCCAGCAGTCGAGCTCGGACAGGCCCCCGCGAGCAGTACTTC.

This sequence joins TRBV6-1 and TRBJ1-3; D is unresolved. CDR1 and CDR2 (germline): MNHNS, SASEGT. The CDR3 is 16 amino acids. Between the trimmed V and J ends, which lost 5 bases and 4 bases, there was a span of 18 bases. CDR3 region: CASSQEYVRVGNTIYF. The CDR3 DNA reads TGTGCCAGCAGTCAAGAATACGTTCGAGTCGGAAACACCATATATTTT.

The gene calls are TRBV20-1 and TRBJ2-7, with 12 bases that match TRBD2. Germline lookup yields CDR1 DFQATT and CDR2 SNEGSKA (reference sequence). The CDR3 has 14 amino acids. Unmatched junction bases numbered 5, after V lost 5 bases and J lost 3 bases. The CDR3 nucleotides read TGCAGTGCTCTCCAACTAGCGGGAGGCTACGAGCAGTACTTC. Amino acids: CSALQLAGGYEQYF.

This clonotype was counted many times. The chain links TRBV6-1 to TRBJ1-6; no firm D call. Trimming cost V 9 bases and J 7 bases, with 13 bases left between them. The V gene's germline CDR1 is MNHNS and CDR2 SASEGT. This CDR3 is built from 13 residues. CDR3 loop: CASRWVGNSPLHF. The CDR3, as DNA: TGTGCCAGTCGGTGGGTAGGGAATTCACCCCTCCACTTT.

In DNA, the CDR3 is TGTGCCAGCAGCCCCCCCCGGGACAACTACCAAGAGACCCAGTACTTC. Residues: CASSPPRDNYQETQYF. This sequence joins TRBV12-3 or TRBV12-4 and TRBJ2-5; weak D call: TRBD1 (6 bases). CDR3 length equals 16 residues. Trimming pared 6 bases from V and 0 bases from J, leaving 17 bases between.

This clonotype was counted ten times or more. This chain uses TRBV6-1 with TRBJ1-5, with a possible D match to TRBD1 (5 bases). Per the germline V gene, CDR1 is MNHNS and CDR2 is SASEGT. Trimming took 5 bases from V and 4 from J, leaving 18 bases between them. The CDR3 is 16 amino acids. This chain's CDR3 is CASSPPVGRANQPQHF. The CDR3 region has the DNA TGTGCCAGCAGTCCCCCGGTGGGCAGGGCTAATCAGCCCCAGCATTTT.